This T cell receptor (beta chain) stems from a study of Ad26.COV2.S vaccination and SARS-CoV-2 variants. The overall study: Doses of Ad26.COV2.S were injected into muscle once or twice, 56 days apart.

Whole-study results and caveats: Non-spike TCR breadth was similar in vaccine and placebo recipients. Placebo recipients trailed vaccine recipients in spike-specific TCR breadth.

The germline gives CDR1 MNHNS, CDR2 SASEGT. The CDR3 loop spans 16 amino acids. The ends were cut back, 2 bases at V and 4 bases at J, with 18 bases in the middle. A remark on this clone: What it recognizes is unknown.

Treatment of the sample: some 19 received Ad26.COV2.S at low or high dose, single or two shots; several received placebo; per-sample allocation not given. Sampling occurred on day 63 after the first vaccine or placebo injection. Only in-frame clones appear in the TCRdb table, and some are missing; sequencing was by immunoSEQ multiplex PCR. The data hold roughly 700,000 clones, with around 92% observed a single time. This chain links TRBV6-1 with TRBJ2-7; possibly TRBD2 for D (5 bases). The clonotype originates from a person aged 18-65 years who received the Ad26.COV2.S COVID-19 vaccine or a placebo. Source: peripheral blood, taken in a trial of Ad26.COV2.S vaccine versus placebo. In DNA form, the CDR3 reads TGTGCCAGCAGTGAATCCGGAGGTATTCGGCCTTACGAGCAGTACTTC. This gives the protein CASSESGGIRPYEQYF.